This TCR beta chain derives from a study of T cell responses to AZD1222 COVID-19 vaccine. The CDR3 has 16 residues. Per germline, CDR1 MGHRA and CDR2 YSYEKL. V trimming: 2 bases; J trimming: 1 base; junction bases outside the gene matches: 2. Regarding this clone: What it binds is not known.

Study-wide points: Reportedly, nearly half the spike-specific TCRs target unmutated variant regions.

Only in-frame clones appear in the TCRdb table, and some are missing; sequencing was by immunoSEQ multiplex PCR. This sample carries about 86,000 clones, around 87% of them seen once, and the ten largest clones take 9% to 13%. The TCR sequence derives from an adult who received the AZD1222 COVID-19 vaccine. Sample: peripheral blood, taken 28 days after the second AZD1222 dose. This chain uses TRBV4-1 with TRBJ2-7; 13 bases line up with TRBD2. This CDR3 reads CASSQPGLAGSYEQYF. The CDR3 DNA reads TGCGCCAGCAGCCAACCGGGACTAGCGGGATCCTACGAGCAGTACTTC.